This T cell receptor beta chain was profiled in a study of blood T cells in healthy people across ages. Study outcomes and limitations: In older individuals, TCR beta diversity per million T cells was lower, falling roughly linearly with age.

Trimming removed 8 bases at V and 0 bases at J, with 10 bases between. Looked up from germline, CDR1 is LNHDA and CDR2 is SQIVND (reference sequence). The CDR3 covers 13 residues. Combining a sample-barcoded 5' primer with a J-beta primer mix, a second PCR ran for 7 to 11 cycles. Researchers report that a template-switch adaptor with 12 random nucleotides tagged each cDNA molecule. Every sample produced at least 3 million CDR3-containing paired-end reads. From the 5' RACE reads, TCRdb called clonotypes with MiXCR, one entry per CDR3 protein. The sample carries about 780,000 distinct CDR3 sequences, about 46% recorded once. For this clonotype: Its antigen is unidentified.

Sequencing was performed on blood. This receptor was obtained from a man older than 75 in good health. The chain combines TRBV19 with TRBJ1-2; maybe TRBD1 (5 bases). The CDR3, as DNA: TGTGCCAGTCGGGGGAGGACTAACTATGGCTACACCTTC. Translated: CASRGRTNYGYTF. Drawing the rest from reference TRBV19 and TRBJ1-2, the complete variable domain is DGGITQSPKYLFRKEGQNVTLSCEQNLNHDAMYWYRQDPGQGLRLIYYSQIVNDFQKGDIAEGYSVSREKKESFPLTVTSAQKNPTAFYLCASRGRTNYGYTFGSGTRLTVV.